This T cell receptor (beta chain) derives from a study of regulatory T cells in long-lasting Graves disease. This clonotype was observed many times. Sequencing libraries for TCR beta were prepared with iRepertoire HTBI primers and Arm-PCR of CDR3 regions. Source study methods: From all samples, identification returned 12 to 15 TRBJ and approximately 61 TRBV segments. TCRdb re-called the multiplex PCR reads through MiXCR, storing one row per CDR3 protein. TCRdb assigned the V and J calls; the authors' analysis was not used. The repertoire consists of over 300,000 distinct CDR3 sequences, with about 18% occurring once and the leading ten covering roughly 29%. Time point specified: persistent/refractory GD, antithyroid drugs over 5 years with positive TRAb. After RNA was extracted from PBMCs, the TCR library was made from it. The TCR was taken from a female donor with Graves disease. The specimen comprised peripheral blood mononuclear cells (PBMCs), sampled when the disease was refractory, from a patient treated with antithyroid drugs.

The CDR3 here is CASTGQAMNTEAFF. Here the CDR3 DNA reads TGTGCCAGCACCGGACAGGCGATGAACACTGAAGCTTTCTTT. J is TRBJ1-1 and V is TRBV12-3 or TRBV12-4; 7 nucleotides line up with TRBD1. The CDR3 length is 14 residues. Trimming cost V 7 bases and J 0 bases; bases outside gene matches: 5.